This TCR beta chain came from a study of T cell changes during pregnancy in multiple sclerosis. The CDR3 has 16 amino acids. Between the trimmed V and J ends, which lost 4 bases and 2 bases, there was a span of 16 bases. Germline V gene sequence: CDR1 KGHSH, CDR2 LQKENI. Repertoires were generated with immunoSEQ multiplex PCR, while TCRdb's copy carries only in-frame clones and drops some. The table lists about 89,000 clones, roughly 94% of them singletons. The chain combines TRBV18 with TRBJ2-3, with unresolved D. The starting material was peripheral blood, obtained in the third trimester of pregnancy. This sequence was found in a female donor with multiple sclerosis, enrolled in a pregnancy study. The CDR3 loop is CASSHFEEFITDTQYF. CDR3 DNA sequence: TGTGCCAGCTCACACTTCGAGGAGTTCATCACAGATACGCAGTATTTT. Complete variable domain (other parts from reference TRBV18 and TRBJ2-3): NAGVMQNPRHLVRRRGQEARLRCSPMKGHSHVYWYRQLPEEGLKFMVYLQKENIIDESGMPKERFSAEFPKEGPSILRIQQVVRGDSAAYFCASSHFEEFITDTQYFGPGTRLTVL.